This T cell receptor beta chain was documented in a study of blood T cells in healthy people across ages. Drawing of peripheral blood yielded roughly 9.8 milliliters from each donor. The use of a sample-barcoded 5' primer and a J-beta primer mix characterized a second PCR of about 6 to 11 cycles. Each CDR3 protein is one row after TCRdb ran MiXCR on the 5' RACE reads. The sample lists around 790,000 distinct CDR3 sequences; around 45% were seen once. The CDR3 runs 14 residues. The sequence was collected from a man aged 55 to 70 in good health. This chain uses TRBV12-3 or TRBV12-4 with TRBJ2-4; 8 bases match TRBD1. The DNA matches TRBJ2-5 better at its end, which makes the J call doubtful. Specimen: blood. The CDR3 region is CASSGAGGLKTQYF. CDR3 nucleotides: TGTGCCAGCAGCGGGGCAGGGGGCTTGAAGACCCAGTACTTC.